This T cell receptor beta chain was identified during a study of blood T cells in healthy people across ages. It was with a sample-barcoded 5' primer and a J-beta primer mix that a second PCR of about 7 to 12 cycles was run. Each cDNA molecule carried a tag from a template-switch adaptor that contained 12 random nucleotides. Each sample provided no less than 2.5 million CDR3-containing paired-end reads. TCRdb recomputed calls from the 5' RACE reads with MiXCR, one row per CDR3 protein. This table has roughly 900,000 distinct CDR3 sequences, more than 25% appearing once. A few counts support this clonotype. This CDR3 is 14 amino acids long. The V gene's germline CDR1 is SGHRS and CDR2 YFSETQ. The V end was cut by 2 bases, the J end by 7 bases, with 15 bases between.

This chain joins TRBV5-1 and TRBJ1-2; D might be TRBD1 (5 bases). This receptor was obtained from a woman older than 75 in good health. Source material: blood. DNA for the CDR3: TGCGCCAGCAGCTTTCAGGGCGAGGTTTCTGGCTACACCTTC. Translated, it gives CASSFQGEVSGYTF.